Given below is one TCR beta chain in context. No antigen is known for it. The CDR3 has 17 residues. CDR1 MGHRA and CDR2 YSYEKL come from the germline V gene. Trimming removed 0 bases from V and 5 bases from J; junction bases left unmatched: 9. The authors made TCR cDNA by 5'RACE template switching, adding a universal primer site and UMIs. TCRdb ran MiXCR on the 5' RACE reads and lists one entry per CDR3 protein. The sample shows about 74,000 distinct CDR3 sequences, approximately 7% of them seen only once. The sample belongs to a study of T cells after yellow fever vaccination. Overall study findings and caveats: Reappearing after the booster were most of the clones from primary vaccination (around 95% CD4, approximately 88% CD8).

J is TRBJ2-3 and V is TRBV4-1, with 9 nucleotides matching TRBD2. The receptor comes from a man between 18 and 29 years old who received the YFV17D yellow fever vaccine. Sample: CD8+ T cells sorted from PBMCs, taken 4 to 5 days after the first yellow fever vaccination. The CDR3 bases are TGCGCCAGCAGCCAAGATCATGGCGGGGGGGCGTTAGATACGCAGTATTTT. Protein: CASSQDHGGGALDTQYF.